This T cell receptor beta chain was retrieved from a study of identical twins. Germline V gene lookup returns CDR1 LGHNA and CDR2 YSLEER. CDR3 length: 17 residues. J gave up 6 bases and V 0 bases, and 6 bases lay outside the gene matches. TCRdb used MiXCR to reprocess the 5' RACE reads, holding one entry per CDR3 protein. The sample holds about 520,000 distinct CDR3 sequences; less than 25% are singletons and the top ten take around 1%. These data were also filed under a second study, of T cells expressing NK-cell markers.

The TCR comes from a young woman in good health. This rearrangement joins TRBV4-3 to TRBJ2-3; TRBD2 matches at 13 bases. Sequenced sample: CD4+ T cells sorted from blood. Written as DNA, the CDR3 is TGCGCCAGCAGCCAAGATCGCCCGACTAGCGGGAGGGATACGCAGTATTTT. Its translation: CASSQDRPTSGRDTQYF.